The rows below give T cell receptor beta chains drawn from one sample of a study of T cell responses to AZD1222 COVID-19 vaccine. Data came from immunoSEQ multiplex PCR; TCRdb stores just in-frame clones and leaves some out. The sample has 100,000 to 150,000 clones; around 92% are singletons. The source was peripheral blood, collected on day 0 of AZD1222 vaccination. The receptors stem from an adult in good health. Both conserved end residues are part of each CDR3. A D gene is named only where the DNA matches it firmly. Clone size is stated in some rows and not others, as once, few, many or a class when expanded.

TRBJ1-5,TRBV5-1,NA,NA,CASKIRPGDQPQHF,TGCGCCAGCAAAATTCGGCCAGGAGATCAGCCCCAGCATTTT
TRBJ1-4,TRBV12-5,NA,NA,CASGLGGYEKLFF,TGTGCTAGTGGTCTCGGGGGGTATGAAAAACTGTTTTTT
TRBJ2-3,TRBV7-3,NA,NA,CASSLTGSTDTQYF,TGTGCCAGCAGCTTAACGGGGTCGACAGATACGCAGTATTTT
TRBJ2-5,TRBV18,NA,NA,CASSRSGTETQYF,TGTGCCAGCTCTCGCTCCGGGACCGAGACCCAGTACTTC
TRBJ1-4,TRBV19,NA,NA,CASSITARDEKLFF,TGTGCCAGTAGTATAACGGCGAGGGATGAAAAACTGTTTTTT
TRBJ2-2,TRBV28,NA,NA,CASSFAAGLSRELFF,TGTGCCAGCAGTTTTGCGGCGGGATTGTCGCGGGAGCTGTTTTTT
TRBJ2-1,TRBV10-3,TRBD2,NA,CASQTGTSVSNEQFF,TGTGCCAGCCAGACCGGGACTAGCGTTTCTAATGAGCAGTTCTTC
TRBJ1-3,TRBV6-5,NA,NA,CASSYLAVTVNTIYF,TGTGCCAGCAGCTACCTCGCGGTTACAGTAAACACCATATATTTT
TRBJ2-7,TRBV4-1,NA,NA,CASSQAKGMGAPYEQYF,TGCGCCAGCAGCCAAGCCAAAGGTATGGGGGCCCCCTACGAGCAGTACTTC
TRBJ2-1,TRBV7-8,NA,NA,CASSLGLTSGAYNEQFF,TGTGCCAGCAGCTTAGGCCTTACGAGCGGAGCCTACAATGAGCAGTTCTTC
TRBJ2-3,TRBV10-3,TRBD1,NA,CATQWDRVFVSTDTQYF,TGTGCCACCCAATGGGACAGAGTCTTCGTAAGCACAGATACGCAGTATTTT
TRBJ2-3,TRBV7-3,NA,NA,CASSQGSEADTQYF,TGTGCCAGCAGCCAGGGATCCGAGGCAGATACGCAGTATTTT
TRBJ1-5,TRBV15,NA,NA,CATSRDPAGDQPQHF,TGTGCCACCAGCAGAGATCCGGCAGGGGATCAGCCCCAGCATTTT
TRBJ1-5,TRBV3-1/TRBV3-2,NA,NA,CASSQGGGNQPQHF,TGTGCCAGCAGCCAGGGGGGGGGAAATCAGCCCCAGCATTTT
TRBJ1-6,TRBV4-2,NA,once,CASSQEETSNSPLHF,TGTGCCAGCAGCCAAGAAGAGACATCTAATTCACCCCTCCACTTT
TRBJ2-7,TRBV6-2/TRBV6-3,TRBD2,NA,CASSRPSGRTYEQYF,TGTGCCAGCAGCCGCCCTAGCGGGAGAACCTACGAGCAGTACTTC
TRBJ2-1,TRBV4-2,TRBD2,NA,CASSPGLAGNYNEQFF,TGTGCCAGCAGCCCCGGACTAGCGGGAAACTACAATGAGCAGTTCTTC
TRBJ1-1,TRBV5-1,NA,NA,CASSLFRMNTEAFF,TGCGCCAGCAGCTTGTTCCGGATGAACACTGAAGCTTTCTTT
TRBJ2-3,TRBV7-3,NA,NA,CASSRDDTQYF,TGTGCCAGCAGTAGGGATGATACGCAGTATTTT
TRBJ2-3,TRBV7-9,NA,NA,CASSYPTDSTDTQYF,TGTGCCAGCAGCTACCCGACGGATAGCACAGATACGCAGTATTTT
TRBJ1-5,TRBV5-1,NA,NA,CASSFSVPEPSNQPQHF,TGCGCCAGCAGCTTTTCGGTACCCGAGCCGAGCAATCAGCCCCAGCATTTT
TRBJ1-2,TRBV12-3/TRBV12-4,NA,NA,CASSLFRGDGYTF,TGTGCCAGCAGTTTGTTTAGGGGCGATGGCTACACCTTC
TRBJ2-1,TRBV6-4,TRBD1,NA,CASRTNQGVGNEQFF,TGTGCCAGCAGAACCAATCAGGGGGTTGGCAATGAGCAGTTCTTC
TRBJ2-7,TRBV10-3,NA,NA,CATSGTGNSYEQYF,TGTGCCACGTCCGGGACGGGCAACTCCTACGAGCAGTACTTC
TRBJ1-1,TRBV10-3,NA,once,CAIRGPWPEAFF,TGTGCCATCAGGGGTCCCTGGCCTGAAGCTTTCTTT
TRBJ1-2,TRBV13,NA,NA,CASSLGLPGNYGYTF,TGTGCCAGCAGCTTAGGCCTTCCGGGAAACTATGGCTACACCTTC
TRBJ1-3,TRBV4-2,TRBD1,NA,CASSYSTGVAGNTIYF,TGTGCCAGCAGCTATAGTACAGGGGTGGCAGGAAACACCATATATTTT
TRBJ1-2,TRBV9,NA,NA,CASSVDGGSPNGYTF,TGTGCCAGCAGCGTAGATGGAGGGTCCCCGAATGGCTACACCTTC
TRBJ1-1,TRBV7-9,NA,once,CASSLLWGKGNTEAFF,TGTGCCAGCAGCTTACTTTGGGGCAAGGGGAACACTGAAGCTTTCTTT
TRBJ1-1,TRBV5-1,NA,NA,CASSRQGMNTEAFF,TGCGCCAGCAGCCGGCAGGGAATGAACACTGAAGCTTTCTTT
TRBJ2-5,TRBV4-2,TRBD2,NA,CASSQGPSGLRETQYF,TGTGCCAGCAGCCAAGGCCCTAGCGGATTGAGGGAGACCCAGTACTTC
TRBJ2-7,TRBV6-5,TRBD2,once,CASGRDYKYEQYF,TGTGCCAGCGGCAGGGACTACAAGTACGAGCAGTACTTC
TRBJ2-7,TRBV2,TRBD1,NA,CASRPGQGGRAYEQYF,TGTGCCAGCAGGCCCGGACAGGGGGGAAGGGCCTACGAGCAGTACTTC
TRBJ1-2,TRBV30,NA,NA,CAWSVRRGAQGYGYTF,TGTGCCTGGAGTGTACGGCGGGGGGCGCAGGGCTATGGCTACACCTTC
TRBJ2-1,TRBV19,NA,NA,CASSRVGGGDEQFF,TGTGCCAGTAGTAGAGTGGGAGGCGGGGATGAGCAGTTCTTC
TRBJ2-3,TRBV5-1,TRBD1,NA,CASSEGTGGPGTDTQYF,TGCGCCAGCAGCGAGGGGACAGGGGGGCCAGGGACAGATACGCAGTATTTT
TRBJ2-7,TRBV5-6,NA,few,CASTPWYGDEQYF,TGTGCCAGCACCCCTTGGTATGGGGACGAGCAGTACTTC
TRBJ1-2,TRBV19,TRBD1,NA,CASRKQGAGAYGYTF,TGTGCCAGTAGGAAACAGGGGGCGGGTGCCTATGGCTACACCTTC
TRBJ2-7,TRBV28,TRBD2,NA,CASMELAGGRYEQYF,TGTGCCAGCATGGAACTAGCGGGAGGACGCTACGAGCAGTACTTC
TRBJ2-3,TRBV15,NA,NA,CATSRDESGSDTQYF,TGTGCCACCAGCAGAGATGAGTCGGGGTCTGATACGCAGTATTTT